This T cell receptor (beta chain) was observed in a study of CD8 T cells in Susac syndrome. RNA totalling roughly 0.45 to 1 ug underwent reverse transcription with random hexamers. Each CDR3 protein gets one entry after TCRdb re-called the immunoSEQ multiplex PCR reads with MiXCR. The sample lists 350,000 to 550,000 distinct CDR3 sequences, more than 80% occurring once. CDR1 is MGHRA and CDR2 is YSYEKL in the germline V gene. V lost 0 bases, J lost 5 bases, and 5 bases lay in between. The CDR3 is 13 amino acids. Sequenced sample: CD8+ T cells from PBMCs. The chain couples TRBV4-1 to TRBJ1-5; D uncertain. The origin of this receptor is a human donor with multiple sclerosis. As DNA, the CDR3 is TGCGCCAGCAGCCAAGATAACTATCAGCCCCAGCATTTT. Residues: CASSQDNYQPQHF.